One sample yielded the 23 T cell receptor beta chains listed below, sequenced in a study of cytomegalovirus exposure and HLA in healthy donors. The PCR contained 60 Vbeta and 13 Jbeta primers. Only in-frame clones appear in the TCRdb table, and some are missing; sequencing was by immunoSEQ multiplex PCR. This table holds just over 150,000 clones, more than 75% found once. Sample: PBMCs. These receptor sequences come from a woman under 30 in good health and CMV-seronegative.

The CDR3 loop is CASSLVTGGRPSSYEQYF. The CDR3 DNA reads as TGTGCCAGCAGCTTAGTAACCGGGGGGAGGCCAAGCTCCTACGAGCAGTACTTC. V gene TRBV7-8 combines with J gene TRBJ2-7, with 7 positions matching TRBD2. Germline V gene sequence: CDR1 SGHVS, CDR2 FQNEAQ. J gave up 0 bases and V 1 base, and 12 bases lay outside the gene matches. The CDR3 is 18 residues long.

This rearrangement joins TRBV6-5 to TRBJ1-1, with 11 nucleotides matching TRBD1. J was trimmed by 10 bases and V by 5 bases; bases with no gene match: 9. The CDR3 loop spans 14 amino acids. Per germline, CDR1 MNHEY and CDR2 SVGAGI. CDR3 bases: TGTGCCAGCAGTACACAGGACAGGGGGCTATCAGCTTTCTTT. Protein sequence: CASSTQDRGLSAFF.

The rearrangement joins TRBV15 to TRBJ2-7; 15 bases fit TRBD2. The germline gives CDR1 LNHNV, CDR2 YYDKDF (reference sequence). V trimming: 0 bases; J trimming: 4 bases; junction bases outside the gene matches: 7. The CDR3 consists of 18 residues. Written as DNA, the CDR3 is TGTGCCACCAGCAGAGATCCCGGACTAGCGGGAGGGCAATACGAGCAGTACTTC. Its protein is CATSRDPGLAGGQYEQYF.

The chain links TRBV28 to TRBJ2-1, with TRBD1 matching 10 bases. Germline V gene sequence: CDR1 MDHEN, CDR2 SYDVKM. The CDR3 length is 15 residues. V lost 3 bases, J lost 9 bases, and 8 bases stayed unmatched. The CDR3, as DNA: TGTGCCAGCAGTTTTTTCCGCCGGACAGGGGGTGAGCAGTTCTTC. This codes for CASSFFRRTGGEQFF.

The CDR3, as DNA: TGCGCCAGCAGCTTGTACGGGGAGGAGACCCAGTACTTC. It codes for CASSLYGEETQYF. The chain employs TRBV5-1 and TRBJ2-5, with a weak D call TRBD2 (5 bases). The CDR3 has 13 residues. Trimming pared 1 base from V and 5 bases from J, leaving 9 bases between. Germline V lookup: CDR1 SGHRS, CDR2 YFSETQ.

This chain joins TRBV10-3 and TRBJ2-2; D not resolved. Between the trimmed V and J ends, which lost 2 bases and 6 bases, there was a span of 7 bases. The CDR3 totals 13 residues. Germline loops: CDR1 ENHRY, CDR2 SYGVKD. CDR3 amino acids: CAISEPPAGELFF. The CDR3 DNA is TGTGCCATCAGTGAGCCCCCAGCCGGGGAGCTGTTTTTT.

The chain links TRBV5-1 to TRBJ1-2; 10 bases are shared with TRBD1. The ends lost 2 bases at V and 4 bases at J; junction bases unmatched: 5. The CDR3 has 15 residues. CDR1 and CDR2 (germline): SGHRS, YFSETQ. CDR3 coding DNA: TGCGCCAGCAGCTTAAGGACAGGGGGGAGCTATGGCTACACCTTC. It specifies CASSLRTGGSYGYTF. The variable domain in full, with the rest retrieved from reference TRBV5-1 and TRBJ1-2, is KAGVTQTPRYLIKTRGQQVTLSCSPISGHRSVSWYQQTPGQGLQFLFEYFSETQRNKGNFPGRFSGRQFSNSRSEMNVSTLELGDSALYLCASSLRTGGSYGYTFGSGTRLTVV.

The chain is built from TRBV28 and TRBJ2-3, with TRBD2 as a possible D gene (6 bases). CDR1 and CDR2 (germline): MDHEN, SYDVKM. V was clipped by 1 base and J by 2 bases, with 19 bases between them. The CDR3 is made up of 18 amino acids. The chain's CDR3 is CASSLFIRRDWYTDTQYF. CDR3 nucleotide sequence: TGTGCCAGCAGTTTATTCATACGTCGGGACTGGTACACAGATACGCAGTATTTT.

The CDR3 DNA reads as TGTGCCAGCAGCGGACAGGTGGGGTCCTACAATGAGCAGTTCTTC. It specifies CASSGQVGSYNEQFF. This chain connects TRBV6-5 to TRBJ2-1; 7 bases agree with TRBD1. The V gene's germline CDR1 is MNHEY and CDR2 SVGAGI. The V and J ends lost 6 bases and 1 base, in that order; junction bases with no gene match: 6. CDR3 length: 15 residues.

V usage is TRBV19 and J usage is TRBJ1-5, with unresolved D. Germline CDR1 and CDR2: LNHDA and SQIVND (reference sequence). CDR3 length: 14 residues. V lost 3 bases and J lost 4, with 10 bases in between. The CDR3 DNA sequence: TGTGCCAGTAGTATTAATCGGGAAAATCAGCCCCAGCATTTT. Translated, it gives CASSINRENQPQHF.

The chain links TRBV29-1 to TRBJ2-5, with 11 positions matching TRBD2. V lost 7 bases, J lost 3 bases, and 7 bases stayed unmatched. This CDR3 contains 14 residues. Germline V CDR1 and CDR2: SQVTM, ANQGSEA. The CDR3 DNA reads TGCAGCGGTCAAAAGGGACTAGCGGAAGAGACCCAGTACTTC. Its protein product is CSGQKGLAEETQYF.

The chain recombines TRBV2 with TRBJ2-1; D gene ambiguous. CDR3 length: 11 residues. The V end was cut by 6 bases, the J end by 10 bases, with 10 bases between. CDR1 and CDR2 (germline): SNHLY, FYNNEI. The CDR3 protein is CASRKVREQFF. The CDR3 nucleotides are TGTGCCAGCAGAAAGGTCAGGGAGCAGTTCTTC.

The rearrangement joins TRBV5-1 to TRBJ2-1; D not resolved. The germline V gene encodes CDR1 SGHRS and CDR2 YFSETQ. Deletions cut 4 bases from V and 4 bases from J, with 12 bases between. This CDR3 comprises 14 residues. In nucleotides, the CDR3 is TGCGCCAGCAGCGCCATCGAGACATACAATGAGCAGTTCTTC. This encodes CASSAIETYNEQFF. Supplemented by reference TRBV5-1 and TRBJ2-1, the full variable domain reads KAGVTQTPRYLIKTRGQQVTLSCSPISGHRSVSWYQQTPGQGLQFLFEYFSETQRNKGNFPGRFSGRQFSNSRSEMNVSTLELGDSALYLCASSAIETYNEQFFGPGTRLTVL.

This clone was counted a single time. V gene TRBV4-2 combines with J gene TRBJ1-2, with 9 positions matching TRBD1. The length of the CDR3 is 15 residues. V shed 4 bases, J shed 7 bases, and the junction held 10 bases outside the gene matches. The V gene's germline CDR1 is LGHNA and CDR2 YNFKEQ. For the CDR3, the DNA is TGTGCCAGCAGCCTACATGGGACAGGGCCCCGTGGCTACACCTTC. Translating gives CASSLHGTGPRGYTF.

The chain carries TRBV4-1 and TRBJ1-1, with a tentative D call TRBD1 (5 bases). This CDR3 is built from 15 residues. V was clipped by 0 bases and J by 4 bases, with 12 bases between them. From germline, CDR1 is MGHRA and CDR2 YSYEKL. DNA of the CDR3: TGCGCCAGCAGCCAAGATCCAGGGTCGGCCACTGAAGCTTTCTTT. Translating it yields CASSQDPGSATEAFF.

V usage is TRBV5-6 and J usage is TRBJ1-2; no clear D gene. The CDR3 runs 12 residues. Germline loops: CDR1 SGHDT, CDR2 YYEEEE. With 8 bases removed from V and 7 bases from J, the gap between germline ends came to 15 bases. The CDR3, as DNA: TGTGCCAGTACGTTGGACTTCGGTGGCTACACCTTC. Its protein product is CASTLDFGGYTF.

The chain recombines TRBV14 with TRBJ2-7; 8 bases fit TRBD2. The V gene end was trimmed by 4 bases and the J gene end by 3 bases; junction bases not matched to a gene: 8. Per germline, CDR1 SGHDN and CDR2 FVKESK. The CDR3 runs 15 residues. The CDR3 DNA follows: TGTGCCAGCAGCCCGGGGGGGGGTCTGGACTACGAGCAGTACTTC. Amino acid sequence: CASSPGGGLDYEQYF.

The V call is TRBV4-3, the J call TRBJ1-5, with a weak D call TRBD1 (5 bases). This CDR3 has 16 amino acids. V was pared by 0 bases and J by 6 bases, with 15 bases between. Looked up from germline, CDR1 is LGHNA and CDR2 is YSLEER. The CDR3 DNA reads TGCGCCAGCAGCCAAGATGGGGGTGGGGGAGGTCAGCCCCAGCATTTT. Encoded protein: CASSQDGGGGGQPQHF.

The J gene is TRBJ1-2, the V gene TRBV11-2; 7 bases are shared with TRBD1. V lost 5 bases to trimming and J lost 7 bases; unmatched junction nucleotides: 7. Germline-derived CDR1 and CDR2 are SGHAT and FQNNGV. The CDR3 runs 13 residues. DNA for the CDR3: TGTGCCAGCAGCGCCGCGACAGGGACTGGCTACACCTTC. Amino acids: CASSAATGTGYTF.

The V call is TRBV9, the J call TRBJ2-7, with 7 bases aligning to TRBD2. V lost 2 bases and J lost 7; bases outside the gene matches: 15. Per germline, CDR1 SGDLS and CDR2 YYNGEE. CDR3 length equals 16 residues. The CDR3 loop is CASSVTGGLAVGEQYF. CDR3 nucleotide sequence: TGTGCCAGCAGCGTGACGGGAGGACTGGCGGTGGGGGAGCAGTACTTC.

J is TRBJ2-1 and V is TRBV28; weak D call: TRBD1 (5 bases). V lost 6 bases and J 7 bases, leaving 16 bases between the germline ends. The CDR3 loop spans 14 amino acids. CDR1 and CDR2 from the germline V gene are MDHEN and SYDVKM. CDR3 coding DNA: TGTGCCAGCAGCACTGATCCCAGGGCGAATGAGCAGTTCTTC. This translates into CASSTDPRANEQFF.

V is TRBV28 and J is TRBJ2-3; 7 bases align to TRBD2. V was clipped by 7 bases and J by 0 bases; unmatched bases: 7. Germline CDR1 and CDR2: MDHEN and SYDVKM. This CDR3 comprises 15 residues. The CDR3 loop reads CASIIAGESTDTQYF. As DNA, the CDR3 is TGTGCCAGCATCATAGCGGGCGAAAGCACAGATACGCAGTATTTT. Filled out from reference TRBV28 and TRBJ2-3, the complete variable domain reads DVKVTQSSRYLVKRTGEKVFLECVQDMDHENMFWYRQDPGLGLRLIYFSYDVKMKEKGDIPEGYSVSREKKERFSLILESASTNQTSMYLCASIIAGESTDTQYFGPGTRLTVL.

This clone has just one count. The chain joins TRBV19 to TRBJ2-7, with D perhaps matching TRBD1 (6 bases). The CDR3 totals 13 residues. The V and J ends lost 4 bases and 5 bases respectively, with 12 bases between them. Germline CDR1 LNHDA, CDR2 SQIVND (reference sequence). The CDR3 nucleotides are TGTGCCAGTAGTAGGACAGCCGTCGACGAGCAGTACTTC. Translation gives CASSRTAVDEQYF.